One sample yielded the 23 T cell receptor beta chains listed below, sequenced in a study of beta chain features in type 1 diabetes. Sequenced material consisted of expressed TCRB transcripts (all of the isolated RNA was reverse transcribed). The method was immunoSEQ multiplex PCR; TCRdb's version includes in-frame clones alone and lacks a portion of them. This sample has hundreds of thousands of clones, with around 15% found just once. Specimen: central memory CD4+ T cells from blood. These receptors all stem from a man aged 25-45 years in good health.

The chain joins TRBV7-3 to TRBJ2-3; 9 bases fit TRBD2. V lost 5 bases, J lost 4 bases, and 7 bases stayed unmatched. CDR3 length: 15 residues. The V gene's germline CDR1 is SGHTA and CDR2 FQGTGA. The CDR3 nucleotides are TGTGCCAGCAGCCCAGGGACTAGCCTGGCAGATACGCAGTATTTT. It yields the protein CASSPGTSLADTQYF.

This clone turned up a few times. V gene TRBV10-3 combines with J gene TRBJ2-6, with D perhaps TRBD2 (6 bases). Looked up from germline, CDR1 is ENHRY and CDR2 is SYGVKD. The CDR3 contains 18 residues. V was shortened by 6 bases and J by 0 bases, with 18 bases between the two germline ends. The CDR3 loop is CAISDPGAVASGANVLTF. The CDR3 region has the DNA TGTGCCATCAGCGACCCGGGAGCAGTAGCCTCTGGGGCCAACGTCCTGACTTTC.

This rearrangement joins TRBV18 to TRBJ2-3, with a possible D match to TRBD1 (5 bases). This CDR3 is 15 amino acids long. V shed 1 base and J shed 1 base, with 9 bases lying between them. CDR1 and CDR2 (germline): KGHSH, LQKENI. This CDR3 is CASSPRQGGTDTQYF. The CDR3 DNA follows: TGTGCCAGCTCACCACGGCAGGGCGGCACAGATACGCAGTATTTT.

This clone was detected only a few times. This rearrangement joins TRBV6-5 to TRBJ1-5; D is uncertain. This CDR3 spans 13 amino acids. V was cut by 5 bases and J by 4 bases, with 9 bases left in between. Germline CDR1 reads MNHEY; CDR2 reads SVGAGI. CDR3 DNA sequence: TGTGCCAGCAGTAAGCAGAGTAATCAGCCCCAGCATTTT. This gives the protein CASSKQSNQPQHF.

This clone came up many times. This rearrangement joins TRBV10-3 to TRBJ2-1, with 11 bases lining up with TRBD2. Germline V gene sequence: CDR1 ENHRY, CDR2 SYGVKD. The CDR3 has 14 amino acids. The V segment lost 8 bases and the J segment 5 bases; nucleotides outside the gene matches: 5. CDR3 amino acids: CAIGGLAEHNEQFF. In nucleotides, the CDR3 is TGTGCCATCGGGGGACTAGCGGAGCACAATGAGCAGTTCTTC.

This clone has a handful of counts. The chain couples TRBV18 to TRBJ1-5; D remains ambiguous. This CDR3 contains 13 residues. Germline lookup yields CDR1 KGHSH and CDR2 LQKENI. Deletions cut 5 bases from V and 4 bases from J, with 9 bases between. The chain's CDR3 is CASSGNPNQPQHF. The DNA for the CDR3 is TGTGCCAGCTCAGGAAATCCTAATCAGCCCCAGCATTTT.

The chain couples TRBV19 to TRBJ2-2, with D perhaps TRBD1 (5 bases). Between the trimmed V and J ends, which lost 7 bases and 2 bases, there was a span of 11 bases. CDR1 and CDR2 from the germline V gene are LNHDA and SQIVND (reference sequence). The CDR3 spans 14 residues. The chain's CDR3 is CASTRTRNTGELFF. CDR3 nucleotides: TGTGCCAGTACTCGGACACGAAACACCGGGGAGCTGTTTTTT.

This chain links TRBV7-8 with TRBJ2-7; a possible D gene is TRBD2 (6 bases). V was pared by 2 bases and J by 3 bases, with 14 bases between. This CDR3 spans 15 amino acids. From germline, CDR1 is SGHVS and CDR2 FQNEAQ. CDR3 coding DNA: TGTGCCAGCAGCTTATATCGGGGGATTGGCTACGAGCAGTACGTC. Protein: CASSLYRGIGYEQYV.

Points on this clone: The junction shows a germline mismatch at one end, possibly a read error. The CDR3 DNA reads as TGCGCCAGCAGCCGTCTAGCGTTGGATGAGCAGTTCTTC. This translates into CASSRLALDEQFF. This sequence joins TRBV5-4 and TRBJ2-1, with a weak D call TRBD2 (6 bases). The CDR3 consists of 13 residues. The V gene's germline CDR1 is SGHNT and CDR2 YYREEE (reference sequence).

The J gene is TRBJ1-1, the V gene TRBV5-4; 8 bases are shared with TRBD1. J was trimmed by 5 bases and V by 4 bases; bases with no gene match: 10. The CDR3 totals 15 residues. Looked up from germline, CDR1 is SGHNT and CDR2 is YYREEE (reference sequence). The CDR3 here is CASSKPTGAGTEAFF. The CDR3 coding sequence is TGTGCCAGCAGCAAGCCGACAGGGGCTGGGACTGAAGCTTTCTTT. Using reference TRBV5-4 and TRBJ1-1 for the parts outside the CDR3, the full variable domain is ETGVTQSPTHLIKTRGQQVTLRCSSQSGHNTVSWYQQALGQGPQFIFQYYREEENGRGNFPPRFSGLQFPNYSSELNVNALELDDSALYLCASSKPTGAGTEAFFGQGTRLTVV.

This clone came up many times. The chain recombines TRBV29-1 with TRBJ2-6; D unclear. The V and J ends lost 5 bases and 0 bases respectively, with 2 bases between them. The CDR3 spans 12 residues. Germline V lookup: CDR1 SQVTM, CDR2 ANQGSEA. The CDR3 nucleotides are TGCAGCGTTTCCTCTGGGGCCAACGTCCTGACTTTC. Translated, it gives CSVSSGANVLTF.

The chain employs TRBV14 and TRBJ2-2; TRBD1 matches 8 bases. V was clipped by 3 bases and J by 5 bases; unmatched bases: 2. The CDR3 spans 14 residues. CDR1 is SGHDN, CDR2 FVKESK, per germline. The CDR3 here is CASSQHRGTGELFF. The CDR3 coding sequence is TGTGCCAGCAGCCAGCACAGGGGGACCGGGGAGCTGTTTTTT.

This clone has just a few counts. Given a far larger clone just one base away, this is likely a sequencing read error. The J gene is TRBJ2-5, the V gene TRBV7-8, with 8 bases aligning to TRBD2. The trim removed 5 bases at V and 3 bases at J, leaving 14 bases unmatched. The germline V gene encodes CDR1 SGHVS and CDR2 FQNEAQ. The CDR3 loop spans 17 amino acids. The DNA for the CDR3 is TGTGCCAGCAGCCGCGGGGCCTCCGGGGGGGCTAAAGAGACCCAGTACTTC. Residues: CASSRGASGGAKETQYF.

This sequence joins TRBV9 and TRBJ2-1, with a weak D call TRBD1 (5 bases). Germline values: CDR1 SGDLS, CDR2 YYNGEE. This CDR3 is 12 amino acids long. V lost 2 bases to trimming and J lost 8 bases, with 8 bases between them. The CDR3 spells CASSVQGYEQFF. The CDR3 coding sequence is TGTGCCAGCAGCGTCCAGGGTTATGAGCAGTTCTTC.

The chain recombines TRBV7-2 with TRBJ1-5, with D perhaps TRBD1 (6 bases). The V and J ends lost 4 bases and 3 bases respectively, with 13 bases between them. The V gene's germline CDR1 is SGHTA and CDR2 FQGNSA. This CDR3 has 15 residues. CDR3 region: CASSWATGVNQPQHF. CDR3 nucleotides: TGTGCCAGCAGCTGGGCGACAGGAGTCAATCAGCCCCAGCATTTT.

This clone has just a few counts. The CDR3 bases are TGTGCCAGCTCGACAGGGGCTGGCTACACCTTC. Translating gives CASSTGAGYTF. The chain carries TRBV6-6 and TRBJ1-2, with 8 bases aligning to TRBD1. The germline V gene has CDR1 MNHNY and CDR2 SVGAGI (reference sequence). Trimming cost V 8 bases and J 7 bases; bases outside gene matches: 3. This CDR3 is 11 amino acids long.

This clone turned up a few times. V is TRBV7-2 and J is TRBJ2-3; D tentatively reads TRBD1 or TRBD2 (7 bases each). CDR3 length equals 13 residues. V lost 5 bases to trimming and J lost 13 bases, with 19 bases between them. The germline V gene encodes CDR1 SGHTA and CDR2 FQGNSA. The CDR3 spells CASSPGGAPLEYF. DNA for the CDR3: TGTGCCAGCAGCCCAGGGGGGGCGCCTCTGGAGTATTTT.

The gene calls are TRBV19 and TRBJ1-6; a weak D match, TRBD1 (5 bases). The germline V gene has CDR1 LNHDA and CDR2 SQIVND (reference sequence). The V and J ends lost 3 bases and 10 bases respectively, with 10 bases between them. This CDR3 spans 13 amino acids. The CDR3 here is CASSIRVESPLHF. For the CDR3, the DNA is TGTGCCAGTAGTATCAGGGTTGAATCACCCCTCCACTTT.

This clone was detected a few times. The chain uses TRBV11-2 and TRBJ1-1; D is undetermined. Germline-derived CDR1 and CDR2 are SGHAT and FQNNGV. The CDR3 extends over 14 amino acids. V was trimmed by 1 base and J by 1 base, leaving 7 bases between them. The CDR3 sequence is CASSLAWRNTEAFF. In DNA form, the CDR3 reads TGTGCCAGCAGCTTAGCGTGGAGGAACACTGAAGCTTTCTTT.

A few counts support this clone. The rearrangement joins TRBV10-3 to TRBJ1-2, with TRBD1 identical over 7 bases. CDR3 length: 13 residues. Trimming took 6 bases from V and 6 from J; bases not matched to a gene: 7. The germline gives CDR1 ENHRY, CDR2 SYGVKD. For the CDR3, the DNA is TGTGCCATCAGCCTCGGGACAGCAGATGGCTACACCTTC. Its protein is CAISLGTADGYTF.

This clone has only a few counts. The V and J genes are TRBV5-1 and TRBJ1-2, with 9 bases fitting TRBD1. The germline V gene encodes CDR1 SGHRS and CDR2 YFSETQ. This CDR3 region has 14 residues. Unmatched junction bases numbered 0, after V lost 0 bases and J lost 3 bases. This CDR3 is CASSLGDRDYGYTF. The CDR3 DNA is TGCGCCAGCAGCTTGGGGGACAGGGACTATGGCTACACCTTC. Full variable domain (outside the CDR3, taken from reference TRBV5-1 and TRBJ1-2): KAGVTQTPRYLIKTRGQQVTLSCSPISGHRSVSWYQQTPGQGLQFLFEYFSETQRNKGNFPGRFSGRQFSNSRSEMNVSTLELGDSALYLCASSLGDRDYGYTFGSGTRLTVV.

V is TRBV5-1 and J is TRBJ2-3; the D is unclear. The CDR3 sequence is 13 residues long. Germline loops: CDR1 SGHRS, CDR2 YFSETQ. Trimming shortened V by 2 bases and J by 5 bases, and 9 bases separated the two germline ends. Written as DNA, the CDR3 is TGCGCCAGCAGCTTCCACAGTGAAGATACGCAGTATTTT. Encoded protein: CASSFHSEDTQYF.

The rearrangement joins TRBV5-1 to TRBJ2-7, with D possibly being TRBD1 (6 bases). Trimming removed 0 bases from V and 4 bases from J, with 11 bases in between. The CDR3 extends over 14 amino acids. The germline gives CDR1 SGHRS, CDR2 YFSETQ. The CDR3 DNA reads as TGCGCCAGCAGCTTGGACCCCACAGGGTACGAGCAGTACTTC. This encodes CASSLDPTGYEQYF.